This T cell receptor (beta chain) was recorded in a study of CD8+ T cells in alopecia areata. Study-wide results and limits: Sequence data from scalp samples additionally include resident alphabeta T cells of normal skin. Uncertainty remains about how baseline CD8+ expansion links to response, with one nonresponder. Among the top 100, expanded CD8+ clones were significantly decreased by tofacitinib, as was scalp clonality.

Sample treatment: oral pan-JAK inhibitor, 5-10 mg twice daily. As part of sample collection, lesional scalp punch biopsies and peripheral blood were taken from alopecia areata patients. Concerning this clone itself: The antigen remains unidentified.

Investigators isolated RNA and reverse transcribed it into cDNA to act as the sequencing template. Assay: immunoSEQ multiplex PCR; the TCRdb copy retains only in-frame clones and omits some. Counted here are under 150,000 clones, over 60% occurring once; the ten biggest clones make up around 6%. Germline loops: CDR1 MNHNY, CDR2 SVGAGI (reference sequence). Trimming cost V 4 bases and J 0 bases, with 12 bases left between them. This CDR3 comprises 15 residues. The sequencing here drew on CD4+ T cells sorted from blood, taken at week 4, from a patient treated with tofacitinib. This TCR was recovered from a human donor with alopecia areata. This chain connects TRBV6-6 to TRBJ1-2; D is unclear. The CDR3 loop reads CASSSPPVPNYGYTF. CDR3 nucleotides: TGTGCCAGCAGTTCCCCCCCGGTCCCTAACTATGGCTACACCTTC.